The clone carrying this T cell receptor beta chain came up many times. Its antigen is not known. As handled by the study authors: A classifier for distant metastasis in papillary thyroid cancer was constructed using CDR3 differences observed across clinicopathological groups. TCRdb redid the clone calls on the PCR reads using MiXCR. The V and J calls reflect TCRdb's pipeline rather than the authors' work. The repertoire includes around 30,000 clones, 20% to 25% of them detected once, and about 2.4% sits in the top ten. Before thyroid surgery, none of the patients had received any treatment. This sample is drawn from a study of metastatic and nonmetastatic thyroid tumors. Turning to the study itself: Patients with malignant and benign thyroid disease provided blood and tumor or nodule tissue, whose repertoires were compared. The study, taken as a whole, reports: Reported TCR beta diversity, measured in blood and tumor, was significantly higher for malignant thyroid tumors than for benign nodules.

CDR1 and CDR2 from the germline V gene are LNHDA and SQIVND (reference sequence). The CDR3 spans 11 residues. Deletions cut 8 bases from V and 1 base from J, with 3 bases between. Sequenced: blood. The TCR originated in a female donor with papillary thyroid cancer or a benign thyroid nodule (not recorded which). Some clones in this sample may be carry-over from other donors' samples. This chain joins TRBV19 and TRBJ1-3; no clear D gene. CDR3 coding DNA: TGTGCCAGTCCATCTGGAAACACCATATATTTT. Residues: CASPSGNTIYF.